This passage covers 29 T cell receptor beta chains from one sample sequenced in a study of shared clonotypes between healthy human individuals. The protocol was immunoSEQ multiplex PCR, while the TCRdb copy is restricted to in-frame clones and leaves out a portion. The data show roughly 2.5 million clones, with approximately 92% seen just once and around 0.15% held by the top ten. The sample taken for sequencing was naive CD4+ T cells sorted from blood. Subset denoted: CD45RA+ positively selected. The receptors were gathered from a man younger than 30 in good health.

This sequence joins TRBV30 and TRBJ1-1, with D possibly matching TRBD1 (5 bases). V lost 6 bases to trimming and J lost 4 bases, with 15 bases between them. The CDR3 length is 13 residues. Germline CDR1 is GTSNPN and CDR2 is SVGIG (reference sequence). The CDR3 region has the DNA TGTGCCTGTCAACTCCAGGGTATCACTGAAGCTTTCTTT. This codes for CACQLQGITEAFF.

The chain has TRBV28 and TRBJ2-5; 8 bases line up with TRBD2. V gave up 7 bases and J gave up 4 bases; unmatched junction bases: 11. The length of the CDR3 is 15 residues. CDR1 and CDR2 (germline): MDHEN, SYDVKM. CDR3 residues: CASTPAGLERETQYF. The DNA of the CDR3 is TGTGCCAGCACCCCCGCGGGACTAGAACGAGAGACCCAGTACTTC.

The chain couples TRBV28 to TRBJ2-3; TRBD2 matches 7 bases. Trimming at V came to 1 base and at J to 2 bases, leaving 6 bases not matched to a gene. CDR1 and CDR2 from the germline V gene are MDHEN and SYDVKM. The CDR3 has 16 amino acids. This chain's CDR3 is CASSLLAGTNTDTQYF. The CDR3 DNA follows: TGTGCCAGCAGTTTATTGGCCGGGACTAACACAGATACGCAGTATTTT.

Notes on this clone: The same CDR3 arises from other DNA sequences in this sample as well. The rearrangement uses TRBV18 and TRBJ1-3; D not resolved. Germline CDR1 is KGHSH and CDR2 is LQKENI. This CDR3 is built from 12 residues. V was pared by 4 bases and J by 4 bases, with 5 bases between. This CDR3 is CASSQGGNTIYF. The DNA of the CDR3 is TGTGCCAGCTCACAAGGGGGAAACACCATATATTTT.

Notes on this clone: The sample holds other DNA sequences that translate to the same CDR3. The V call is TRBV11-2, the J call TRBJ1-5; D remains unclear. In germline, CDR1 is SGHAT, CDR2 FQNNGV. The CDR3 contains 14 residues. V lost 1 base and J 1 base, leaving 5 bases between the germline ends. The CDR3 DNA follows: TGTGCCAGCAGCTTAGGACTGAGCAATCAGCCCCAGCATTTT. It yields the protein CASSLGLSNQPQHF.

V usage is TRBV2 and J usage is TRBJ2-1; D possibly corresponds to TRBD1 (6 bases). In germline, CDR1 is SNHLY, CDR2 FYNNEI. CDR3 length: 15 residues. The V end was cut by 6 bases, the J end by 8 bases, with 20 bases between. This CDR3 reads CASRGSGTKLHEQFF. The CDR3 DNA follows: TGTGCCAGCAGAGGGTCCGGGACAAAGCTACATGAGCAGTTCTTC.

This chain uses TRBV5-4 with TRBJ1-3; D may be TRBD1 (5 bases). This CDR3 spans 18 amino acids. With 0 bases removed from V and 0 bases from J, the gap between germline ends came to 16 bases. Germline-derived CDR1 and CDR2 are SGHNT and YYREEE (reference sequence). CDR3 bases: TGTGCCAGCAGCTTGGATTTTGGGGCCGCGAGCTCTGGAAACACCATATATTTT. Amino acid sequence: CASSLDFGAASSGNTIYF. The full variable domain, its missing parts supplied by reference TRBV5-4 and TRBJ1-3, is ETGVTQSPTHLIKTRGQQVTLRCSSQSGHNTVSWYQQALGQGPQFIFQYYREEENGRGNFPPRFSGLQFPNYSSELNVNALELDDSALYLCASSLDFGAASSGNTIYFGEGSWLTVV.

In this sample, this clone turned up once. This CDR3 reads CASRMTGGKVGELFF. CDR3 DNA: TGTGCCAGCAGGATGACAGGGGGCAAAGTCGGGGAGCTGTTTTTT. The V call is TRBV6-1, the J call TRBJ2-2; 10 nucleotides align to TRBD1. V was clipped by 6 bases and J by 7 bases; unmatched bases: 8. Germline V gene data show CDR1 as MNHNS and CDR2 as SASEGT. CDR3 size: 15 residues.

This sequence joins TRBV6-1 and TRBJ1-1; 7 bases match TRBD1. This CDR3 spans 14 amino acids. V was pared by 6 bases and J by 0 bases, with 4 bases of the junction left unmatched. Germline V gene lookup returns CDR1 MNHNS and CDR2 SASEGT. The CDR3 here is CASRPGQMNTEAFF. Written as DNA, the CDR3 is TGTGCCAGCAGGCCGGGACAGATGAACACTGAAGCTTTCTTT.

The J gene is TRBJ2-5, the V gene TRBV19; 7 bases are shared with TRBD2. The CDR3 totals 14 residues. Per the germline V gene, CDR1 is LNHDA and CDR2 is SQIVND (reference sequence). V was clipped by 3 bases and J by 5 bases; unmatched bases: 6. DNA of the CDR3: TGTGCCAGTAGTATCCACCGGGGGGAGGAGACCCAGTACTTC. Amino acid sequence: CASSIHRGEETQYF.

This clone has only a few counts. The chain links TRBV18 to TRBJ2-3, with 7 positions matching TRBD1. The V and J ends lost 3 bases and 1 base, in that order; junction bases with no gene match: 1. The CDR3 totals 14 residues. Germline V gene sequence: CDR1 KGHSH, CDR2 LQKENI. CDR3 in amino acids: CASSPGQRTDTQYF. In nucleotides, the CDR3 is TGTGCCAGCTCACCGGGACAGCGCACAGATACGCAGTATTTT.

This chain connects TRBV18 to TRBJ1-3; D uncertain. The CDR3 extends over 15 amino acids. Per germline, CDR1 KGHSH and CDR2 LQKENI. V was shortened by 3 bases and J by 1 base, with 10 bases between the two germline ends. The CDR3 DNA is TGTGCCAGCTCACCTTTAGGCAGTTCTGGAAACACCATATATTTT. Encoded protein: CASSPLGSSGNTIYF.

The count of this clone is one. The chain employs TRBV6-5 and TRBJ2-2; no clear D gene. CDR3 length: 15 amino acids. The V end was cut by 4 bases, the J end by 5 bases, with 14 bases between. The germline V gene encodes CDR1 MNHEY and CDR2 SVGAGI. CDR3: CASSLAGLGTGELFF. In DNA, the CDR3 is TGTGCCAGCAGTTTGGCCGGTCTCGGTACCGGGGAGCTGTTTTTT.

The V call is TRBV14, the J call TRBJ2-2, with 16 bases identical to TRBD2. The CDR3 contains 18 residues. Trimming removed 4 bases from V and 3 bases from J; junction bases left unmatched: 5. Germline V gene data show CDR1 as SGHDN and CDR2 as FVKESK. The CDR3 reads CASSLGLAGGPDTGELFF. The CDR3 DNA reads TGTGCCAGCAGCCTGGGACTAGCGGGAGGGCCGGACACCGGGGAGCTGTTTTTT.

The rearrangement links TRBV30 to TRBJ2-7, with unresolved D. CDR3 length equals 14 residues. Looked up from germline, CDR1 is GTSNPN and CDR2 is SVGIG (reference sequence). Between the trimmed V and J ends, which lost 1 base and 0 bases, there was a span of 10 bases. CDR3 DNA sequence: TGTGCCTGGAGTGACGATCCTGGCTCCTACGAGCAGTACTTC. Amino acids: CAWSDDPGSYEQYF.

J is TRBJ2-1 and V is TRBV5-1; D ambiguous. V shed 0 bases and J shed 7 bases, with 14 bases lying between them. Looked up from germline, CDR1 is SGHRS and CDR2 is YFSETQ. This CDR3 contains 15 residues. The chain's CDR3 is CASSLEVSARNEQFF. CDR3 in DNA: TGCGCCAGCAGCTTGGAGGTTTCTGCGCGTAATGAGCAGTTCTTC.

The V and J genes are TRBV7-9 and TRBJ1-1; D is perhaps TRBD1 (5 bases). The V end lost 0 bases, the J end lost 0 bases, and 17 bases lay between the germline ends. The CDR3 is 18 residues long. The germline CDR1 and CDR2 sequences are SEHNR and FQNEAQ (reference sequence). DNA for the CDR3: TGTGCCAGCAGCTTAGCGGGGGATAGGGCGACGATGAACACTGAAGCTTTCTTT. It yields the protein CASSLAGDRATMNTEAFF.

The genes are TRBV29-1 and TRBJ2-2, with 8 bases identical to TRBD1. CDR3 length: 14 amino acids. V was clipped by 6 bases and J by 3 bases; unmatched bases: 6. The germline V gene has CDR1 SQVTM and CDR2 ANQGSEA. The CDR3 nucleotides read TGCAGCGTCGTAGACAGGGGAGACACCGGGGAGCTGTTTTTT. Translation: CSVVDRGDTGELFF.

The rearrangement uses TRBV7-6 and TRBJ2-7; 10 bases align to TRBD2. With V trimmed by 1 base and J by 3 bases, 3 bases remained unmatched. CDR1 and CDR2 (germline): SGHVS, FNYEAQ. The CDR3 covers 15 residues. The CDR3 DNA follows: TGTGCCAGCAGCTTAGAGCGGGGGGGCCTCTACGAGCAGTACTTC. Its protein is CASSLERGGLYEQYF.

This chain connects TRBV4-1 to TRBJ1-4; perhaps TRBD1 as D (6 bases). The length of the CDR3 is 15 residues. Germline lookup yields CDR1 MGHRA and CDR2 YSYEKL. The V and J ends lost 4 bases and 4 bases respectively, with 13 bases between them. CDR3 nucleotide sequence: TGCGCCAGCAGCCTCCAAACAGGGTATAATGAAAAACTGTTTTTT. It is translated as CASSLQTGYNEKLFF.

The rearrangement joins TRBV7-9 to TRBJ1-1; the D gene is possibly TRBD1 (5 bases). Per the germline V gene, CDR1 is SEHNR and CDR2 is FQNEAQ (reference sequence). The length of the CDR3 is 12 residues. Trimming removed 4 bases from V and 12 bases from J, with 15 bases in between. The CDR3 loop is CASSSNGGRTFF. The CDR3 bases are TGTGCCAGCAGCTCTAACGGGGGGAGGACTTTCTTT.

This sequence joins TRBV29-1 and TRBJ1-3, with 11 positions matching TRBD1. The CDR3 runs 12 residues. Germline V CDR1 and CDR2: SQVTM, ANQGSEA. Trimming took 6 bases from V and 8 from J; bases not matched to a gene: 3. The CDR3 sequence: CSVGTGGDTIYF. CDR3 nucleotides: TGCAGCGTGGGGACAGGGGGTGACACCATATATTTT.

This chain uses TRBV6-9 with TRBJ2-5; D is unclear. CDR3 length: 12 residues. The V gene lost 5 bases and the J gene lost 5 bases, with 9 bases spanning the gap. Germline loops: CDR1 MNHGY, CDR2 SVAAGI. CDR3 sequence: CASSAPSETQYF. For the CDR3, the DNA is TGTGCCAGCAGTGCCCCATCGGAGACCCAGTACTTC.

The chain couples TRBV7-9 to TRBJ2-1; 7 bases agree with TRBD2. After removal of 3 bases from V and 4 bases from J, the junction contained 6 bases not matched to a gene. The CDR3 spans 15 residues. The germline CDR1 and CDR2 sequences are SEHNR and FQNEAQ (reference sequence). CDR3: CASSLGGSVYNEQFF. In nucleotides, the CDR3 is TGTGCCAGCAGCTTGGGCGGGAGTGTTTACAATGAGCAGTTCTTC.

V gene TRBV7-2 combines with J gene TRBJ2-2, with a weak D call TRBD2 (6 bases). This CDR3 has 16 amino acids. Trimming took 5 bases from V and 2 from J, leaving 15 bases between them. The germline V gene has CDR1 SGHTA and CDR2 FQGNSA. The CDR3 DNA follows: TGTGCCAGCAGCCTAACCGGGACTTCAAACACCGGGGAGCTGTTTTTT. Protein sequence: CASSLTGTSNTGELFF. The whole variable domain, filled in from reference TRBV7-2 and TRBJ2-2, reads GAGVSQSPSNKVTEKGKDVELRCDPISGHTALYWYRQSLGQGLEFLIYFQGNSAPDKSGLPSDRFSAERTGGSVSTLTIQRTQQEDSAVYLCASSLTGTSNTGELFFGEGSRLTVL.

The V gene is TRBV30, the J gene TRBJ2-3, with 8 nucleotides matching TRBD2. V was pared by 4 bases and J by 3 bases, with 3 bases of the junction left unmatched. This CDR3 is 13 amino acids long. Germline CDR1 GTSNPN, CDR2 SVGIG (reference sequence). Here the CDR3 DNA reads TGTGCCTGGATTCGCGGGAGGACAGATACGCAGTATTTT. This gives the protein CAWIRGRTDTQYF.

This clone was recorded once. In DNA, the CDR3 is TGCGCCAGCAGCCAAAAGACTAGCGGAGCCACCTACAATGAGCAGTTCTTC. Translation gives CASSQKTSGATYNEQFF. The V and J genes are TRBV4-3 and TRBJ2-1, with 9 bases identical to TRBD2. The CDR3 contains 17 residues. Unmatched junction bases numbered 7, after V lost 2 bases and J lost 2 bases. The germline CDR1 and CDR2 sequences are LGHNA and YSLEER.

To note about this clone: In the same sample, other DNA sequences code for this CDR3. This sequence joins TRBV7-9 and TRBJ1-1; no firm D call. CDR3 length equals 13 residues. Trimming took off 5 bases at V and 1 base at J, with 8 bases between the two ends. Germline values: CDR1 SEHNR, CDR2 FQNEAQ (reference sequence). Here the CDR3 DNA reads TGTGCCAGCAGCCCCTCCGGGAACACTGAAGCTTTCTTT. This codes for CASSPSGNTEAFF.

This chain connects TRBV6-6 to TRBJ2-1, with a weak D call TRBD1 (7 bases). Germline-derived CDR1 and CDR2 are MNHNY and SVGAGI (reference sequence). The V end was cut by 2 bases, the J end by 6 bases, with 17 bases between. The CDR3 runs 16 residues. For the CDR3, the DNA is TGTGCCAGCAGTTACGGAGGGATAGACAGGGCCAATGAGCAGTTCTTC. Translation gives CASSYGGIDRANEQFF.